This entry concerns a single T cell receptor (beta chain). The antigen is unknown. Regarding time point: week 5, during vaccination. In every dose of vaccine, 300 ug of mutant IDH1 20-mer peptide was given alongside topical imiquimod. The CDR3 extends over 15 amino acids. CDR1 LNHDA and CDR2 SQIVND come from the germline V gene (reference sequence). Trimming stripped 3 bases from V and 8 bases from J, with 16 bases between. The sample belongs to a study of a mutant IDH1 vaccine in newly diagnosed glioma. The wider study: Once 4-6 weeks had passed after radiotherapy alone, vaccination started, or it started with temozolomide cycles.

Produced via immunoSEQ multiplex PCR; TCRdb's table is partial and in-frame only. The data contain just under 80,000 clones, roughly 90% of them singletons. This sequence joins TRBV19 and TRBJ1-4; D call uncertain. Sequenced here: PBMCs, sampled from a glioma patient whose treatment included an IDH1 peptide vaccine. The TCR comes from a woman aged 45-59 years with glioma. The CDR3 nucleotides read TGTGCCAGTAGTATCCAAAGATCGTTAGACGAAAAACTGTTTTTT. Protein product: CASSIQRSLDEKLFF.